This TCR beta chain was identified in a study of shared clonotypes between healthy human individuals. About the study: CD4 naive cells filled three plates per donor, CD4 memory three, CD8 naive two and CD8 memory one.

Source study methods: Filtering was not the same, since immunoSEQ gave junction-only sequences without quality scores. Measured with immunoSEQ multiplex PCR; TCRdb has only the in-frame clones, and not every one. V, J and clone size reflect that table, while D and trimming were determined from the DNA. The sample carries 1.5 million to 2.5 million clones, 85% to 95% recorded once. Naive CD8 cells comprised CD45RO-negative, CCR7-positively selected cells, excluding terminally differentiated effector memory CD45RA+ cells. The CDR3 extends over 18 amino acids. Unmatched junction bases numbered 13, after V lost 3 bases and J lost 2 bases. Germline V gene sequence: CDR1 LGHNA, CDR2 YSLEER.

The chain links TRBV4-3 to TRBJ2-1, with 7 bases identical to TRBD2. The sequence was obtained from a man aged 18 to 29 in good health. Sequencing was done on a sample of naive CD8+ T cells sorted from blood. The DNA of the CDR3 is TGCGCCAGCAGCCAGGGACTACTAACTCCCACCACCTACAATGAGCAGTTCTTC. Its protein is CASSQGLLTPTTYNEQFF.